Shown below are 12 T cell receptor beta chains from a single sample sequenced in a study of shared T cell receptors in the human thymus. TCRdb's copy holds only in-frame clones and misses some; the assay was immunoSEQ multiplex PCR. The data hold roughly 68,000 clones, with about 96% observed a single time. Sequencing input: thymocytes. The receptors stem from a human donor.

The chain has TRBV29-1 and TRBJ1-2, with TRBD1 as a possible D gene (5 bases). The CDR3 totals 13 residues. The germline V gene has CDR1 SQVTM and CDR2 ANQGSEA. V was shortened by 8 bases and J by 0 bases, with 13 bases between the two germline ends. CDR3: CSIGTPANYGYTF. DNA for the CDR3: TGCAGCATTGGGACGCCAGCTAACTATGGCTACACCTTC.

CDR3 sequence: CASSEKRANLTLHYNEQFF. DNA for the CDR3: TGTGCCAGTAGTGAAAAACGGGCCAATCTTACATTACACTACAATGAGCAGTTCTTC. The chain combines TRBV19 with TRBJ2-1; D is undetermined. This CDR3 has 19 amino acids. The V gene's germline CDR1 is LNHDA and CDR2 SQIVND (reference sequence). Between the trimmed V and J ends, which lost 5 bases and 3 bases, there was a span of 26 bases. The entire variable domain, with the rest obtained from reference TRBV19 and TRBJ2-1, is as follows: DGGITQSPKYLFRKEGQNVTLSCEQNLNHDAMYWYRQDPGQGLRLIYYSQIVNDFQKGDIAEGYSVSREKKESFPLTVTSAQKNPTAFYLCASSEKRANLTLHYNEQFFGPGTRLTVL.

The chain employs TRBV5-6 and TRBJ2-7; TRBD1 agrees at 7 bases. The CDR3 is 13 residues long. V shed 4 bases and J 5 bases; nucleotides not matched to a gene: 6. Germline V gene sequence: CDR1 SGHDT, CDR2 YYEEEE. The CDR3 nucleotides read TGTGCCAGCAGCCCAGGACAGGCCGACGAGCAGTACTTC. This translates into CASSPGQADEQYF.

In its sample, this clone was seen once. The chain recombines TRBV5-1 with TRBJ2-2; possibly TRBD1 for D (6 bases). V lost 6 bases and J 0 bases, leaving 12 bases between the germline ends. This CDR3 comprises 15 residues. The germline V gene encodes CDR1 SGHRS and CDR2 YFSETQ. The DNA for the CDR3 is TGCGCCAGCACCTCTGGGGGCGCGAACACCGGGGAGCTGTTTTTT. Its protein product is CASTSGGANTGELFF.

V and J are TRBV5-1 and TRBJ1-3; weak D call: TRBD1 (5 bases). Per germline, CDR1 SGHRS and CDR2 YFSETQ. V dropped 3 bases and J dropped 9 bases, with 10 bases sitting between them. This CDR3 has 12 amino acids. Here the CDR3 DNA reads TGCGCCAGCAGCTCCCTTGGGACCACCATATATTTT. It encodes CASSSLGTTIYF.

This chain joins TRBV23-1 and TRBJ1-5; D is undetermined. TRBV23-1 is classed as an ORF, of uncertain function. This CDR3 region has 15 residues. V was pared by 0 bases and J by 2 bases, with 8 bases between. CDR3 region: CASSQSGYGNQPQHF. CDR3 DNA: TGCGCCAGCAGTCAATCCGGCTATGGCAATCAGCCCCAGCATTTT.

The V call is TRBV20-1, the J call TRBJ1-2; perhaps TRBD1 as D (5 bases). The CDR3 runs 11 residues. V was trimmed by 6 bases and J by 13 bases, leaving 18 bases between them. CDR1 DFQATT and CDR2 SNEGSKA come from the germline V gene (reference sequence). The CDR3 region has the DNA TGCAGTGCCCCTGGGTACGGGGGTTGCACCTTC. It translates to CSAPGYGGCTF.

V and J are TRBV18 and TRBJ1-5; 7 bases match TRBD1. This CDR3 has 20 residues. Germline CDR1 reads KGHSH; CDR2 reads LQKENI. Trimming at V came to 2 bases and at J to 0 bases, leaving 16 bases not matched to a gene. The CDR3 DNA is TGTGCCAGCTCACCAGGTACCGGCCGGGCAGGGGGTACTAGCAATCAGCCCCAGCATTTT. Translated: CASSPGTGRAGGTSNQPQHF.

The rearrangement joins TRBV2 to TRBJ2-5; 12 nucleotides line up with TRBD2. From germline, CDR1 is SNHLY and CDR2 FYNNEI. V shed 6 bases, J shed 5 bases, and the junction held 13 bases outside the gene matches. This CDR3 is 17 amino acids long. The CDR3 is CASSRGLAGKRRETQYF. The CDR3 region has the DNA TGTGCCAGCAGCCGCGGACTAGCGGGGAAACGAAGGGAGACCCAGTACTTC.

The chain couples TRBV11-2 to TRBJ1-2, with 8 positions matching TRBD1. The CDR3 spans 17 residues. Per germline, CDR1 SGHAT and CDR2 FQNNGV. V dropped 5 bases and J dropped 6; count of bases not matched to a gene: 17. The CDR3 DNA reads TGTGCCAGCAGCCGACCCGCTGATGGACAGGGCTATGATGGCTACACCTTC. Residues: CASSRPADGQGYDGYTF.

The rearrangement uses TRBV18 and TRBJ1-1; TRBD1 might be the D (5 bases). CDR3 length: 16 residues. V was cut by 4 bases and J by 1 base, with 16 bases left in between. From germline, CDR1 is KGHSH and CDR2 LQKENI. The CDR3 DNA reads TGTGCCAGCTCACAGGGGCCAACAAGACCGAACACTGAAGCTTTCTTT. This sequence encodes CASSQGPTRPNTEAFF.

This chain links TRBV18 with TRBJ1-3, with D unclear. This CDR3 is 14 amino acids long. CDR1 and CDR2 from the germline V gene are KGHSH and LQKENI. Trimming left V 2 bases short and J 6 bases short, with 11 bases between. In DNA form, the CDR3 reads TGTGCCAGCTCACCAGGGGTTACGGAAAACACCATATATTTT. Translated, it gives CASSPGVTENTIYF.